This T cell receptor (beta chain) was recorded in a study of blood T cell repertoires in COVID-19. For the study at large: Acute and convalescent COVID-19 specimens originated in the United States, Italy and Spain.

Germline values: CDR1 SGHNT, CDR2 YYREEE (reference sequence). With 4 bases clipped from V and 7 bases from J, the junction kept 4 bases outside the gene matches. This CDR3 is built from 14 residues. Assay: immunoSEQ multiplex PCR; the TCRdb copy retains only in-frame clones and omits some. The table records some 150,000 clones, roughly 83% of them present only once. The Seattle site enrolled patients during active infection and followed them longitudinally. This clone was seen a handful of times. The sequenced sample consisted of peripheral blood. This clonotype was sampled from a woman in her 70s with COVID-19, enrolled during active disease. The chain combines TRBV5-4 with TRBJ1-6, with TRBD1 matching over 8 bases. DNA for the CDR3: TGTGCCAGCAGCCGGTGGGACAGGAATTCACCCCTCCACTTT. Translating it yields CASSRWDRNSPLHF.